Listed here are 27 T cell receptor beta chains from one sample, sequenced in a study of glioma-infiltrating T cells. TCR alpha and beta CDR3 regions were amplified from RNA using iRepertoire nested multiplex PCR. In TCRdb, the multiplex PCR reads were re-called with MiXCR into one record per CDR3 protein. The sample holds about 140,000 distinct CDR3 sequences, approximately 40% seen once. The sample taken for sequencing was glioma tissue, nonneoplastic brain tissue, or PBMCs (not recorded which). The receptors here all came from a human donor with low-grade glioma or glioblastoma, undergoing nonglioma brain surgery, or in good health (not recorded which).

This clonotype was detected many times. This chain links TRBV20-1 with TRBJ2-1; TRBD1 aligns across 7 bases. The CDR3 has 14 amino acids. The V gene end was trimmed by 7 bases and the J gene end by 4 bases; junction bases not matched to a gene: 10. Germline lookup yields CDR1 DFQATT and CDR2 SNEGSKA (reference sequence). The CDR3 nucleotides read TGCAGTGTTGAGGGGGCCCCACTATACAATGAGCAGTTCTTC. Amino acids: CSVEGAPLYNEQFF.

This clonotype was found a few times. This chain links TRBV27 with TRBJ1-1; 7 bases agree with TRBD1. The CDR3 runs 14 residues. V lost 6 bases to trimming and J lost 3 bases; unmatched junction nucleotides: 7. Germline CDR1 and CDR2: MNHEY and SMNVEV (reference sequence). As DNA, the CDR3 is TGTGCCAGCAGCAACATCGGACAGGACACTGAAGCTTTCTTT. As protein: CASSNIGQDTEAFF.

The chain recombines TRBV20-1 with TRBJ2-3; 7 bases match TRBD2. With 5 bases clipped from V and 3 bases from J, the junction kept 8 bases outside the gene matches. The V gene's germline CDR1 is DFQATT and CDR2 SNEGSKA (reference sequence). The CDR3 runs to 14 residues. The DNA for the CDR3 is TGCAGTGCTCACCCAGCGGGAACTACAGATACGCAGTATTTT. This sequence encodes CSAHPAGTTDTQYF.

The CDR3 coding sequence is TGTGCCAGCAGTTACTCGCGACAGAGTGTGGGAAACACCATATATTTT. This sequence encodes CASSYSRQSVGNTIYF. V usage is TRBV6-6 and J usage is TRBJ1-3; TRBD1 might be the D (5 bases). CDR1 and CDR2 (germline): MNHNY, SVGAGI (reference sequence). Trimming left V 0 bases short and J 4 bases short, with 13 bases between. The CDR3 totals 16 residues.

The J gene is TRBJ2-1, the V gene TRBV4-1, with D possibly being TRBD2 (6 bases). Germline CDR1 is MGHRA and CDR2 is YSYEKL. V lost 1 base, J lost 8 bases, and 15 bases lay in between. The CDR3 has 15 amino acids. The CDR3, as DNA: TGCGCCAGCAGCCAAGCCGGGACTCTGGGAGATGAGCAGTTCTTC. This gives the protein CASSQAGTLGDEQFF.

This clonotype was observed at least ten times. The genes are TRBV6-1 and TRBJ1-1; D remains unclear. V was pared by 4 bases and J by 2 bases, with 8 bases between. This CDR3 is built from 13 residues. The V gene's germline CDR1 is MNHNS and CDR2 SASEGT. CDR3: CASSASYNTEAFF. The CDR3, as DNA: TGTGCCAGCAGTGCGTCCTACAACACTGAAGCTTTCTTT.

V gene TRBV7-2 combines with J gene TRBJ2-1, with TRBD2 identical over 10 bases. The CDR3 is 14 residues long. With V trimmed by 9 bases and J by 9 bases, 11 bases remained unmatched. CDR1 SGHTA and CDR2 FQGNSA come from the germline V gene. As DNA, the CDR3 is TGTGCCAGTAGAGCGGGAGGGCCGATTGGTGAGCAGTTCTTC. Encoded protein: CASRAGGPIGEQFF.

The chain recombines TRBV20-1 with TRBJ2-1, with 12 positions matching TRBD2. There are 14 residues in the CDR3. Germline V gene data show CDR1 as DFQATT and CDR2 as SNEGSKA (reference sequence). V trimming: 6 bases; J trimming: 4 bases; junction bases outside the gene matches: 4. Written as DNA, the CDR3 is TGCAGTGCCCCCGGACTAGCGGGGTACAATGAGCAGTTCTTC. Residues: CSAPGLAGYNEQFF.

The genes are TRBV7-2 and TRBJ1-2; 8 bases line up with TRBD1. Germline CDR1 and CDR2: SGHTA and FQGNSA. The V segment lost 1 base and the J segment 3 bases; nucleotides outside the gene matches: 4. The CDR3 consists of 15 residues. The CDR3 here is CASSLGTGGDYGYTF. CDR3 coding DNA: TGTGCCAGCAGCTTAGGAACAGGGGGGGACTATGGCTACACCTTC.

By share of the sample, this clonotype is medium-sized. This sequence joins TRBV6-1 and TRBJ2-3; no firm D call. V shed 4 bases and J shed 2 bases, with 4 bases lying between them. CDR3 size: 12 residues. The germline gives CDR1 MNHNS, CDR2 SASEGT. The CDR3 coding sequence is TGTGCCAGCAGTGGGACCACAGATACGCAGTATTTT. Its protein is CASSGTTDTQYF.

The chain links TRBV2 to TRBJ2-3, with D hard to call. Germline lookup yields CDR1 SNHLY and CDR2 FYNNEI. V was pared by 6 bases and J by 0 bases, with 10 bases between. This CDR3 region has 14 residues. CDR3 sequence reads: CASRALGSTDTQYF. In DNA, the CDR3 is TGTGCCAGCAGAGCCTTAGGGAGCACAGATACGCAGTATTTT.

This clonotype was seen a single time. The CDR3 DNA sequence: TGTGCCAGCAGTTCGGACAGAACCTCTGGAAACACCATATATTTT. It specifies CASSSDRTSGNTIYF. This chain links TRBV12-3 or TRBV12-4 with TRBJ1-3, with a tentative D call TRBD1 (6 bases). V gave up 4 bases and J gave up 0 bases, with 10 bases separating them. This CDR3 spans 15 amino acids.

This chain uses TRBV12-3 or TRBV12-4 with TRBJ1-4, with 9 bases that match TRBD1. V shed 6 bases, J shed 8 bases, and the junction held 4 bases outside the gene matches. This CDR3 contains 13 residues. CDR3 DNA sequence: TGTGCCAGCAGAAGGACAGGGGCCGAAAAACTGTTTTTT. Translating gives CASRRTGAEKLFF.

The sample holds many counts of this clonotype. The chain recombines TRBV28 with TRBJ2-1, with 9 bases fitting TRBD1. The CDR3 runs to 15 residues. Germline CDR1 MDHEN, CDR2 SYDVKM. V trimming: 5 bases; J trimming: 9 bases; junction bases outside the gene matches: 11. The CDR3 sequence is CASSPGTGLGGEQFF. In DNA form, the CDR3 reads TGTGCCAGCAGTCCCGGGACAGGGTTAGGCGGTGAGCAGTTCTTC.

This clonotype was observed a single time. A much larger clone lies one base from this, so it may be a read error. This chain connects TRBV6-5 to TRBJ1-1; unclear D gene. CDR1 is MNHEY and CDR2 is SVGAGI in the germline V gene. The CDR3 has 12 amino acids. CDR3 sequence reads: CASSYLNTEALF. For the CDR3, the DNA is TGTGCCAGCAGTTACTTGAACACTGAAGCTCTCTTT.

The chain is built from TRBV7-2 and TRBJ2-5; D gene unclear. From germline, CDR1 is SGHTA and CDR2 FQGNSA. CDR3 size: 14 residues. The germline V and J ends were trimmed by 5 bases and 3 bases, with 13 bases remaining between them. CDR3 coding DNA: TGTGCCAGCAGCCTGGGATCGTTAAAAGAGACCCAGTACTTC. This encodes CASSLGSLKETQYF.

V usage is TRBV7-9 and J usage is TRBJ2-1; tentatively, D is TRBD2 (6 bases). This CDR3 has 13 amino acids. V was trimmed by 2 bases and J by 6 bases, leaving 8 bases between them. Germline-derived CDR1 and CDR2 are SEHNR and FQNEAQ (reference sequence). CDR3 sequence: CASSLLAVNEQFF. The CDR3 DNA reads TGTGCCAGCAGCTTATTAGCGGTCAATGAGCAGTTCTTC.

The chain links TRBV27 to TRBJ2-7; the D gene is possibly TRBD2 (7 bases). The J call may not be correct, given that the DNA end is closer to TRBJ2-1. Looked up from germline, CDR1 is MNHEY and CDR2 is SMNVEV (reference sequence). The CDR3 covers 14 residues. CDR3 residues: CASSLRGGDSEQFF. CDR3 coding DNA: TGTGCCAGCAGCTTGAGAGGGGGGGACTCCGAGCAGTTCTTC.

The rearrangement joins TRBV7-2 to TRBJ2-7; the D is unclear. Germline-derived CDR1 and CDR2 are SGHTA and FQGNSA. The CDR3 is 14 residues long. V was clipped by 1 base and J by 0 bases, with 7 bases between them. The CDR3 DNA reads TGTGCCAGCAGCTTAGTCCAAACCTCCTACGAGCAGTACTTC. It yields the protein CASSLVQTSYEQYF.

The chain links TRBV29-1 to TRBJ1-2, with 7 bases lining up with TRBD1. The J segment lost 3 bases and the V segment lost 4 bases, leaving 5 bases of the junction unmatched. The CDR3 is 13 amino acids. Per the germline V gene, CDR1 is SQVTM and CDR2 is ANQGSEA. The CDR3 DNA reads TGCAGCGTTGTACGGGGGACAGACTATGGCTACACCTTC. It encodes CSVVRGTDYGYTF.

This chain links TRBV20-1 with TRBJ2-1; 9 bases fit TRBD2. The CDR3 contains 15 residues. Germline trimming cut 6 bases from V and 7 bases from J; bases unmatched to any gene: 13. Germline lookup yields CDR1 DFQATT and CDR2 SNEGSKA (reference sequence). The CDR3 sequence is CSALPLAGLGNEQFF. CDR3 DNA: TGCAGTGCGCTCCCCCTAGCGGGATTAGGAAATGAGCAGTTCTTC.

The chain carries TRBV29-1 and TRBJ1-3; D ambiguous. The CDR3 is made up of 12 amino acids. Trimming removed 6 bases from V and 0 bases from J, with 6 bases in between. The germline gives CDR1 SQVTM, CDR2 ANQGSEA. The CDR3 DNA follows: TGCAGCGTGCAAGTCTCTGGAAACACCATATATTTT. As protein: CSVQVSGNTIYF. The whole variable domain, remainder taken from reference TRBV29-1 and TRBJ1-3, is SAVISQKPSRDICQRGTSLTIQCQVDSQVTMMFWYRQQPGQSLTLIATANQGSEATYESGFVIDKFPISRPNLTFSTLTVSNMSPEDSSIYLCSVQVSGNTIYFGEGSWLTVV.

This chain's CDR3 is CASTTRDRGDETQYF. DNA for the CDR3: TGTGCCAGCACAACTCGGGACAGGGGGGACGAGACCCAGTACTTC. This chain joins TRBV27 and TRBJ2-5, with 11 nucleotides matching TRBD1. Germline V lookup: CDR1 MNHEY, CDR2 SMNVEV (reference sequence). The trim removed 7 bases at V and 5 bases at J, leaving 9 bases unmatched. This CDR3 is built from 15 residues.

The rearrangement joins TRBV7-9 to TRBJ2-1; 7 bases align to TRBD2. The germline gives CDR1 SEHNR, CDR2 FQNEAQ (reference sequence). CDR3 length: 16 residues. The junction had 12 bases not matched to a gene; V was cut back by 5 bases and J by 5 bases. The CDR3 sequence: CASSPPRRAGDNEQFF. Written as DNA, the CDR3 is TGTGCCAGCAGCCCCCCCCGGAGGGCGGGGGACAATGAGCAGTTCTTC.

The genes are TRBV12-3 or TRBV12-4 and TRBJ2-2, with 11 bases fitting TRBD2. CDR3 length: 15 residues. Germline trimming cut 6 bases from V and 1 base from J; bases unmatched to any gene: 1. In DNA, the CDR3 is TGTGCCAGCAGAGGGACTAGCGGGAACACCGGGGAGCTGTTTTTT. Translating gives CASRGTSGNTGELFF.

In DNA form, the CDR3 reads TGTGCCAGCAGTGAGAACGGTTTAACACGCACAGATACGCAGTATTTT. Protein product: CASSENGLTRTDTQYF. The chain couples TRBV27 to TRBJ2-3; D uncertain. Germline-derived CDR1 and CDR2 are MNHEY and SMNVEV (reference sequence). V gave up 5 bases and J gave up 1 base, with 16 bases separating them. The CDR3 is made up of 16 amino acids.

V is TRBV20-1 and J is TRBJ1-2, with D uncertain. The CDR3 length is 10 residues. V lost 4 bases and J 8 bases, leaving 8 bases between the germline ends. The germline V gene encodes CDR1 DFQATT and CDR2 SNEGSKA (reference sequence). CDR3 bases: TGCAGTGCTAATGATAGAGGCTACACCTTC. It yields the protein CSANDRGYTF.